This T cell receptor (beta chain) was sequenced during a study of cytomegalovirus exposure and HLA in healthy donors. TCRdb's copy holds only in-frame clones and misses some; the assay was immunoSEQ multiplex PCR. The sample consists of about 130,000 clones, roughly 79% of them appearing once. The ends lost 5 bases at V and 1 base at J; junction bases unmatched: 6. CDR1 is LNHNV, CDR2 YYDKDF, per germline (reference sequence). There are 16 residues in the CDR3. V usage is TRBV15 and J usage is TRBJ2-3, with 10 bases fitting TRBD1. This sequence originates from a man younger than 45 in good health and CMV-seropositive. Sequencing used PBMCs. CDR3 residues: CATSGPGTGGTDTQYF. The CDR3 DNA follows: TGTGCCACCAGCGGTCCCGGGACAGGGGGCACAGATACGCAGTATTTT. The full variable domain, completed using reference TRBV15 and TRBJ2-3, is DAMVIQNPRYQVTQFGKPVTLSCSQTLNHNVMYWYQQKSSQAPKLLFHYYDKDFNNEADTPDNFQSRRPNTSFCFLDIRSPGLGDTAMYLCATSGPGTGGTDTQYFGPGTRLTVL.